Following are 5 T cell receptor beta chains from one sample sequenced in a study of blood T cell repertoires in COVID-19. Data came from immunoSEQ multiplex PCR; TCRdb stores just in-frame clones and leaves some out. The table includes around 84,000 clones, 80% detected once. Sample: peripheral blood. The receptors stem from a middle-aged woman with active or convalescent COVID-19.

This chain joins TRBV30 and TRBJ2-7; D is ambiguous. CDR1 is GTSNPN, CDR2 SVGIG, per germline (reference sequence). With 0 bases removed from V and 5 bases from J, the gap between germline ends came to 5 bases. The CDR3 has 11 amino acids. The CDR3 sequence is CAWSVLNEQYF. For the CDR3, the DNA is TGTGCCTGGAGTGTACTAAACGAGCAGTACTTC. The full variable domain, with the rest looked up from reference TRBV30 and TRBJ2-7, is SQTIHQWPATLVQPVGSPLSLECTVEGTSNPNLYWYRQAAGRGLQLLFYSVGIGQISSEVPQNLSASRPQDRQFILSSKKLLLSDSGFYLCAWSVLNEQYFGPGTRLTVT.

The chain recombines TRBV6-6 with TRBJ1-1; D unclear. Trimming pared 2 bases from V and 2 bases from J, leaving 9 bases between. The CDR3 is made up of 14 amino acids. The germline V gene has CDR1 MNHNY and CDR2 SVGAGI (reference sequence). The DNA of the CDR3 is TGTGCCAGCAGTTACGTCGGGGTAAACACTGAAGCTTTCTTT. It yields the protein CASSYVGVNTEAFF.

The chain carries TRBV5-1 and TRBJ1-4; 7 nucleotides match TRBD1. Unmatched junction bases numbered 6, after V lost 4 bases and J lost 3 bases. This CDR3 is built from 15 residues. In germline, CDR1 is SGHRS, CDR2 YFSETQ. As DNA, the CDR3 is TGCGCCAGCAGCCCACAGGGGCTCCCTAATGAAAAACTGTTTTTT. It is translated as CASSPQGLPNEKLFF.

The CDR3 DNA reads as TGCGCCAGCAGCCAAGACGGAGGGGGCACAGATACGCAGTATTTT. Translated, it gives CASSQDGGGTDTQYF. The genes are TRBV4-3 and TRBJ2-3; TRBD2 might be the D (6 bases). CDR3 length: 15 residues. V lost 0 bases, J lost 1 base, and 8 bases lay in between. Per germline, CDR1 LGHNA and CDR2 YSLEER.

Regarding this clone: Other DNA sequences in this sample translate to the same CDR3. The chain joins TRBV9 to TRBJ1-5; the D gene is possibly TRBD1 (6 bases). V lost 5 bases and J lost 1, with 10 bases in between. This CDR3 region has 14 residues. CDR1 is SGDLS, CDR2 YYNGEE, per germline. Here the CDR3 reads CASSPGQSNQPQHF. The DNA for the CDR3 is TGTGCCAGCAGTCCCGGACAGAGCAATCAGCCCCAGCATTTT.